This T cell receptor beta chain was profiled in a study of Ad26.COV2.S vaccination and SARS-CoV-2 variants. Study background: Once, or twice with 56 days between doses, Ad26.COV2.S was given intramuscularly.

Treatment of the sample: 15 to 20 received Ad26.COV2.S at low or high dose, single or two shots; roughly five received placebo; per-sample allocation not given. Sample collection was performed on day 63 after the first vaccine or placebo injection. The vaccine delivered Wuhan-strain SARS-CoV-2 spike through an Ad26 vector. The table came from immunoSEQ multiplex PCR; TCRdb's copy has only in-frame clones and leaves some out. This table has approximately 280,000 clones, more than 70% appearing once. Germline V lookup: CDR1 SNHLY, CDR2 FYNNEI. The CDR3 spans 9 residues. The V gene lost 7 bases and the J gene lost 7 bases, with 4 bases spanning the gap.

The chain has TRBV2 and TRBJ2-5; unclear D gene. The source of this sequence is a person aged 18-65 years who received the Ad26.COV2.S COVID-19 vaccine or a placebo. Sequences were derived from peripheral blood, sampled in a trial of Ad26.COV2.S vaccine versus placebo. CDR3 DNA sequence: TGTGCCAGCACCGGGACCCAGTACTTC. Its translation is CASTGTQYF. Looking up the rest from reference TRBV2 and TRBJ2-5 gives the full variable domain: EPEVTQTPSHQVTQMGQEVILRCVPISNHLYFYWYRQILGQKVEFLVSFYNNEISEKSEIFDDQFSVERPDGSNFTLKIRSTKLEDSAMYFCASTGTQYFGPGTRLLVL.